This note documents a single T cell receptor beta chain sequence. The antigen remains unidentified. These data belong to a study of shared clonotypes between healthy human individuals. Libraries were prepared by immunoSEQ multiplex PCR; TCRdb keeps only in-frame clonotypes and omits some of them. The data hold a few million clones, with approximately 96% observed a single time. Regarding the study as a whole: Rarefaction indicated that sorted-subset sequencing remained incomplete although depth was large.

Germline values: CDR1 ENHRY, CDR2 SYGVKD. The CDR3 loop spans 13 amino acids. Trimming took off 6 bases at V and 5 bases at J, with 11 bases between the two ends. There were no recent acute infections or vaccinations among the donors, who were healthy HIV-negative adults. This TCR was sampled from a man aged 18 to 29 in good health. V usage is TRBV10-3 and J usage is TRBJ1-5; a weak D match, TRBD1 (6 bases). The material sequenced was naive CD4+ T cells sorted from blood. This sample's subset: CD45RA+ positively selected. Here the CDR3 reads CAIRGGIDQPQHF. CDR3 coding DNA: TGTGCCATCAGGGGGGGCATTGATCAGCCCCAGCATTTT.